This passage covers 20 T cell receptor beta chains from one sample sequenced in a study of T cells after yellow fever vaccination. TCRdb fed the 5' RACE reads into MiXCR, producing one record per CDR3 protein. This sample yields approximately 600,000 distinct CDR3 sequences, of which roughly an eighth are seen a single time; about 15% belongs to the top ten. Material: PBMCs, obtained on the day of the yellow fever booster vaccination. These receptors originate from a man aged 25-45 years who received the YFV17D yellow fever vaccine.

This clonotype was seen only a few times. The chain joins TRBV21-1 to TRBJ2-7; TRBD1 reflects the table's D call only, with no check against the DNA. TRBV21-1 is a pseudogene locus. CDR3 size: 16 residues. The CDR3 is CASSKSGGTGSYEQYF. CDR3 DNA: TGTGCCAGCAGCAAATCTGGAGGGACAGGGTCCTACGAGCAGTACTTC.

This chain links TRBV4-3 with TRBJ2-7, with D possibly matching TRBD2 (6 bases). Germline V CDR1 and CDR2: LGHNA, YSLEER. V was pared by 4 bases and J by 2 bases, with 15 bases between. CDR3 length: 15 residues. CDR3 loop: CASSRGASATYEQYF. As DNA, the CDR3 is TGCGCCAGCAGCCGCGGGGCAAGCGCGACCTACGAGCAGTACTTC.

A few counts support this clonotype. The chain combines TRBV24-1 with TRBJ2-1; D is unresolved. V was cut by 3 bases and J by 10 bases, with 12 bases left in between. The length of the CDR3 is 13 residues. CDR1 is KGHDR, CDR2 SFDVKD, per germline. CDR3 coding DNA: TGTGCCACCAGTGATATCGGTAGTAGCGAGCAGTTCTTC. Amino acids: CATSDIGSSEQFF.

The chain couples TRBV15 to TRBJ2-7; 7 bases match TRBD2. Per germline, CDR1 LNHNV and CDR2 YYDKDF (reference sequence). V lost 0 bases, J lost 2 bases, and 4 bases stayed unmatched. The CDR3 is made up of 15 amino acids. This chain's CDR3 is CATSRDMGGTYEQYF. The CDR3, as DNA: TGTGCCACCAGCAGAGATATGGGGGGGACCTACGAGCAGTACTTC.

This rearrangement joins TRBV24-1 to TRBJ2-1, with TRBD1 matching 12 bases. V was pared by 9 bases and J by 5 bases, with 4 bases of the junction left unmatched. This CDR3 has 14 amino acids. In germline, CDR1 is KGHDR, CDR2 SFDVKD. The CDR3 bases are TGTGCCACCTCCGGGACAGGGGGCCACAATGAGCAGTTCTTC. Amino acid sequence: CATSGTGGHNEQFF.

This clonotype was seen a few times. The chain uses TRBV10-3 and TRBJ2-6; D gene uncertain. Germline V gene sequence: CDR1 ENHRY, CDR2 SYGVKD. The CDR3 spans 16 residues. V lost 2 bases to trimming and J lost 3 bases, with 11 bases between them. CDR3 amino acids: CAISEDTSDGANVLTF. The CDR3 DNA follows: TGTGCCATCAGTGAGGATACGAGTGATGGGGCCAACGTCCTGACTTTC.

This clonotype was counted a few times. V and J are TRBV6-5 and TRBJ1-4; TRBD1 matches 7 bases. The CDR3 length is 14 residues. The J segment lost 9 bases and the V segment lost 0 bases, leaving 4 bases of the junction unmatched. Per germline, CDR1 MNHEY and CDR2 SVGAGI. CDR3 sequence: CASSYSEGAKKLFF. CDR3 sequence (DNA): TGTGCCAGCAGTTACTCGGAGGGGGCCAAAAAACTGTTTTTT.

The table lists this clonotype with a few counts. The CDR3 DNA is TGCGCCAGCAGCTTGGTCTTCTGGGAGAGGAGGGATGAGCAGTTCTTC. Amino acids: CASSLVFWERRDEQFF. The rearrangement links TRBV5-1 to TRBJ2-1, with D possibly being TRBD2 (6 bases). Trimming stripped 0 bases from V and 8 bases from J, with 18 bases between. The CDR3 is made up of 16 amino acids. Germline V lookup: CDR1 SGHRS, CDR2 YFSETQ.

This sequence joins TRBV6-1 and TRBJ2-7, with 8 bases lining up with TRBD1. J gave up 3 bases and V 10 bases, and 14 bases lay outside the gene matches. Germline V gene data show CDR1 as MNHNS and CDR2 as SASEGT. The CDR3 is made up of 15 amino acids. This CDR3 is CATRGRTGNDYEQYF. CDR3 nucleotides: TGTGCCACCCGAGGTCGGACAGGGAATGACTACGAGCAGTACTTC.

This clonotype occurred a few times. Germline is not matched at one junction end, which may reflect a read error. The CDR3 spells CASSSQGLARIAQVF. The CDR3 nucleotides read TGTGCCAGCAGCTCACAGGGACTAGCGAGAATCGCCCAGGTCTTC. V gene TRBV27 combines with J gene TRBJ2-1, with 10 bases lining up with TRBD2. The CDR3 sequence is 15 residues long. Germline V gene data show CDR1 as MNHEY and CDR2 as SMNVEV (reference sequence).

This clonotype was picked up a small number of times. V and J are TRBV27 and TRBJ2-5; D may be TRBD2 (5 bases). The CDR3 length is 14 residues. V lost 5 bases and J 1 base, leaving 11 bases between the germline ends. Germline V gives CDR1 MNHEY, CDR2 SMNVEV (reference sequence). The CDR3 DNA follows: TGTGCCAGCAGTGCACCGGGAATCCAAGAGACCCAGTACTTC. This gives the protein CASSAPGIQETQYF.

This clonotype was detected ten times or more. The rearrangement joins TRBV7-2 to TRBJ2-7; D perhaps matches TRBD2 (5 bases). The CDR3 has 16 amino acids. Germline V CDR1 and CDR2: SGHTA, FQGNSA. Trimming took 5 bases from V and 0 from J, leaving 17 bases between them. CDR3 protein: CASSPNPGISSYEQYF. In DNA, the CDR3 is TGTGCCAGCAGCCCAAACCCCGGGATAAGCTCCTACGAGCAGTACTTC.

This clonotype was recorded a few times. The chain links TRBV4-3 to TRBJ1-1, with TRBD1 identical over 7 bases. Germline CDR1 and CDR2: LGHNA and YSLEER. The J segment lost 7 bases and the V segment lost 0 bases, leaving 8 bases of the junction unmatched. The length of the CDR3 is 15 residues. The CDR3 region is CASSQDWLGQLEAFF. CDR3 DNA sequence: TGCGCCAGCAGCCAAGATTGGTTGGGACAGCTTGAAGCTTTCTTT.

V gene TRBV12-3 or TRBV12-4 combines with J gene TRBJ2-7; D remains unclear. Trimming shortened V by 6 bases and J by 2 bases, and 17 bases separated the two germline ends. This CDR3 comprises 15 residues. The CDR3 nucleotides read TGTGCCAGCAGACCCGGCGGCCAATCCCCCTACGAGCAGTACTTC. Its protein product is CASRPGGQSPYEQYF.

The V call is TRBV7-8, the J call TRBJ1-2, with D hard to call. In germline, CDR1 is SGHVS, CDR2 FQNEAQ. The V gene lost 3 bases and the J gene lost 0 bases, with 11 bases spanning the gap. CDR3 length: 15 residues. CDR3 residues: CASSLAPGANYGYTF. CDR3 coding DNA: TGTGCCAGCAGCTTGGCCCCCGGAGCTAACTATGGCTACACCTTC.

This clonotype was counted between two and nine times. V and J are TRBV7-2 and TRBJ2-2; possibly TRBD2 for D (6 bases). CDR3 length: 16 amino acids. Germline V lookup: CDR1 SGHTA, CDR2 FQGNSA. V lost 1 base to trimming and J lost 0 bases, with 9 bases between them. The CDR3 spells CASSLVGGTNTGELFF. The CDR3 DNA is TGTGCCAGCAGCTTAGTTGGCGGGACGAACACCGGGGAGCTGTTTTTT.

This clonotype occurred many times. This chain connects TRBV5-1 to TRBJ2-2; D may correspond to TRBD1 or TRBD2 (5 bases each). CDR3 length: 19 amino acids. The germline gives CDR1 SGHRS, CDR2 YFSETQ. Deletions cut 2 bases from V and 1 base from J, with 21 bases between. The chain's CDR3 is CASSFSFNRDGVNTGELFF. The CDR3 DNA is TGCGCCAGCAGCTTCTCCTTTAACCGGGACGGGGTGAACACCGGGGAGCTGTTTTTT.

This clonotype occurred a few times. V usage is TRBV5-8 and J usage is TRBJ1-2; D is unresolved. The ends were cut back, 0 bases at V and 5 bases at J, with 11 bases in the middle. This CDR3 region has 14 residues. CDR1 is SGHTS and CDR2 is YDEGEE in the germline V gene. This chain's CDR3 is CASSLDNAGYGYTF. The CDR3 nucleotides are TGTGCCAGCAGCTTGGATAATGCGGGGTATGGCTACACCTTC.

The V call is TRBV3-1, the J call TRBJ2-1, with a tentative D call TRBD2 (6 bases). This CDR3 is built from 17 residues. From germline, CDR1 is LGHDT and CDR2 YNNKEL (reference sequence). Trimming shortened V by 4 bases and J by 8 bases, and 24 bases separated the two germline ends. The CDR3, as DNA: TGTGCCAGCAGCCGTTACTCTGCGGGGTTTAGAGTAGATGAGCAGTTCTTC. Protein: CASSRYSAGFRVDEQFF.

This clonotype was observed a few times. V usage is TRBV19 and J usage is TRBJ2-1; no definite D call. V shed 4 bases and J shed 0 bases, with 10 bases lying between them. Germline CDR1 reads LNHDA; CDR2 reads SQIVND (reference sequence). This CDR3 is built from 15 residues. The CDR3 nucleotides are TGTGCCAGTAGTAATGTGGAGAGCTCCTACAATGAGCAGTTCTTC. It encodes CASSNVESSYNEQFF.